Below are 10 T cell receptor beta chains sequenced from a single sample in a study of blood T cell repertoires in COVID-19. Some clones are missing from TCRdb's copy, which holds only in-frame ones; the method was immunoSEQ multiplex PCR. The sample includes almost 200,000 clones, approximately 80% of them seen just once. The sequenced sample consisted of peripheral blood. The origin of the receptors is a man between 60 and 75 years old with COVID-19, enrolled during active disease.

The gene calls are TRBV29-1 and TRBJ1-1; a weak D match, TRBD1 (6 bases). This CDR3 comprises 14 residues. The germline V gene encodes CDR1 SQVTM and CDR2 ANQGSEA. The V gene lost 0 bases and the J gene lost 11 bases, with 19 bases spanning the gap. The CDR3 sequence: CSVEDTTLQGGAFF. DNA for the CDR3: TGCAGCGTTGAAGATACGACTCTACAGGGTGGGGCTTTCTTT. Combining the CDR3 with reference TRBV29-1 and TRBJ1-1 gives the whole variable domain SAVISQKPSRDICQRGTSLTIQCQVDSQVTMMFWYRQQPGQSLTLIATANQGSEATYESGFVIDKFPISRPNLTFSTLTVSNMSPEDSSIYLCSVEDTTLQGGAFFGQGTRLTVV.

The V call is TRBV19, the J call TRBJ1-1; TRBD1 matches 8 bases. The CDR3 is 14 residues long. J gave up 7 bases and V 4 bases, and 8 bases lay outside the gene matches. Germline V gene sequence: CDR1 LNHDA, CDR2 SQIVND (reference sequence). The CDR3 reads CASSNPGQDLEAFF. The CDR3 DNA reads as TGTGCCAGTAGTAATCCGGGACAGGACCTTGAAGCTTTCTTT. The variable domain in full, with the rest retrieved from reference TRBV19 and TRBJ1-1, is DGGITQSPKYLFRKEGQNVTLSCEQNLNHDAMYWYRQDPGQGLRLIYYSQIVNDFQKGDIAEGYSVSREKKESFPLTVTSAQKNPTAFYLCASSNPGQDLEAFFGQGTRLTVV.

The chain employs TRBV7-9 and TRBJ1-1; 10 bases line up with TRBD1. Germline CDR1 is SEHNR and CDR2 is FQNEAQ (reference sequence). The CDR3 has 15 residues. V lost 3 bases, J lost 6 bases, and 7 bases stayed unmatched. CDR3 residues: CASSFGDRGQSEAFF. CDR3 nucleotides: TGTGCCAGCAGCTTCGGGGACAGGGGACAATCTGAAGCTTTCTTT.

Only a few counts were recorded for this clone. The chain has TRBV21-1 and TRBJ1-1; TRBD1 is the table's D call, not checked against the DNA. TRBV21-1 is termed a pseudogene. The CDR3 consists of 13 residues. CDR3 bases: TGTGCCAGCAGCGGCCACCCACAGGGGAAAGCTTTCTTT. This encodes CASSGHPQGKAFF.

CDR3 sequence: CASSYGGSRGNTQYF. The CDR3, as DNA: TGTGCCAGCAGTTACGGGGGCAGTCGTGGAAATACGCAGTATTTT. The V call is TRBV6-2 or TRBV6-3, the J call TRBJ2-3; weak D call: TRBD1 (6 bases). Between the trimmed V and J ends, which lost 2 bases and 7 bases, there was a span of 16 bases. CDR1 is MNHEY, CDR2 SVGEGT, per germline. The CDR3 runs to 15 residues.

The chain employs TRBV9 and TRBJ2-2; the D is unclear. This CDR3 spans 13 amino acids. V was trimmed by 0 bases and J by 6 bases, leaving 6 bases between them. Germline values: CDR1 SGDLS, CDR2 YYNGEE. The CDR3 DNA reads as TGTGCCAGCAGCGTAGCCCTCGCCGGGGAGCTGTTTTTT. This codes for CASSVALAGELFF.

This chain uses TRBV4-1 with TRBJ1-2, with TRBD1 matching 9 bases. Germline V gene data show CDR1 as MGHRA and CDR2 as YSYEKL. The CDR3 has 16 amino acids. Trimming removed 1 base from V and 8 bases from J; junction bases left unmatched: 11. Written as DNA, the CDR3 is TGCGCCAGCAGCCAAGTGGGGACAGGGCGGAATTGGGGCTACACCTTC. Its translation: CASSQVGTGRNWGYTF.

The V gene is TRBV2, the J gene TRBJ1-1; D call uncertain. CDR1 SNHLY and CDR2 FYNNEI come from the germline V gene. Trimming took off 4 bases at V and 1 base at J, with 10 bases between the two ends. The CDR3 totals 14 residues. In DNA, the CDR3 is TGTGCCAGCAGTGGCGGGAGTTGGAACACTGAAGCTTTCTTT. Amino acid sequence: CASSGGSWNTEAFF.

This rearrangement joins TRBV9 to TRBJ2-1, with D possibly being TRBD1 (5 bases). Germline V gives CDR1 SGDLS, CDR2 YYNGEE. The V end was cut by 4 bases, the J end by 2 bases, with 16 bases between. The CDR3 spans 16 residues. The CDR3 DNA follows: TGTGCCAGCAGCTCGCAAGGGGTTGTGACCTACAATGAGCAGTTCTTC. This codes for CASSSQGVVTYNEQFF.

The rearrangement uses TRBV27 and TRBJ2-3; 7 positions agree with TRBD2. Germline lookup yields CDR1 MNHEY and CDR2 SMNVEV (reference sequence). This CDR3 has 14 amino acids. The trim removed 7 bases at V and 8 bases at J, leaving 12 bases unmatched. The CDR3, as DNA: TGTGCCAGCACGACTAGCAGTAGAGGTATTACGCAGTATTTT. This sequence encodes CASTTSSRGITQYF.